The clone carrying this T cell receptor (beta chain) was seen only a few times. TCRdb redid the clone calls on the PCR reads using MiXCR. This table holds more than 15,000 clones, around a quarter found once. This sample stems from a study of metastatic and nonmetastatic thyroid tumors. All patients were treatment-naive before thyroid surgery. Source material: adjacent normal tissue. This clonotype was sampled from a female donor with papillary thyroid cancer or a benign thyroid nodule (not recorded which). Some clones in this sample may be carry-over from other donors' samples.

The CDR3 is CASSGGSKPPYGYTF. The CDR3 DNA follows: TGTGCCAGCAGTGGGGGATCGAAACCCCCCTATGGCTACACCTTC. The rearrangement uses TRBV6-1 and TRBJ1-2; D is uncertain. This CDR3 contains 15 residues. CDR1 and CDR2 from the germline V gene are MNHNS and SASEGT. V was clipped by 4 bases and J by 4 bases, with 16 bases between them.